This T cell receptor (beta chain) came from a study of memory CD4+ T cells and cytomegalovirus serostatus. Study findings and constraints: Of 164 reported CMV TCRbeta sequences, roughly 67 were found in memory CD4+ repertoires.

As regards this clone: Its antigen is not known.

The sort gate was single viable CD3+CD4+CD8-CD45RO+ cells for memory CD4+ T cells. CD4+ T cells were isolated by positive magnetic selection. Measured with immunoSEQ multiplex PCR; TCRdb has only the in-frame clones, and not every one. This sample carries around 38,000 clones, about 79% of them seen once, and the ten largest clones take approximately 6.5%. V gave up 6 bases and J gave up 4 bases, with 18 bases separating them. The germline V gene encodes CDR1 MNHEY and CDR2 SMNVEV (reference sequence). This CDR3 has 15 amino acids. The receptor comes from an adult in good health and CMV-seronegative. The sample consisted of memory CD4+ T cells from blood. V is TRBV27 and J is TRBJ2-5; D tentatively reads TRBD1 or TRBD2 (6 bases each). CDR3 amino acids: CASRPRRRGGETQYF. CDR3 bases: TGTGCCAGCAGGCCAAGACGCAGGGGAGGAGAGACCCAGTACTTC.